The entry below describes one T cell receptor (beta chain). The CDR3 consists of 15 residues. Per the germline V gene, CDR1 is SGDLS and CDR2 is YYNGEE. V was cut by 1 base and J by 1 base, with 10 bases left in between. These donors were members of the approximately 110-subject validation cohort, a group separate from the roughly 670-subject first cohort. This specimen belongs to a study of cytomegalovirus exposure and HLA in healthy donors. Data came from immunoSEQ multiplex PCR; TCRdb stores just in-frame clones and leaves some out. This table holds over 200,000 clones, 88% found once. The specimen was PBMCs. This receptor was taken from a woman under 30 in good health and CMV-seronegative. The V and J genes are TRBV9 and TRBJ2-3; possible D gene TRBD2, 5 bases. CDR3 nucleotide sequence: TGTGCCAGCAGCGTATCCCTTAGCGGCACAGATACGCAGTATTTT. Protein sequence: CASSVSLSGTDTQYF.